This entry describes one TCR beta chain. Additional DNA sequences in this sample encode the identical CDR3. This sample stems from a study of blood T cell repertoires in COVID-19. For the study at large: Specimens from acute and convalescent COVID-19 originated in the United States, Italy and Spain.

Source study methods: How many nucleated cells were present was estimated from reference gene primer amplification. Using immunoSEQ multiplex PCR, the repertoire was profiled, and TCRdb retains in-frame clones only, with some absent. V and J calls plus clone size are reproduced from that table; the DNA served to infer D and trimming. The sample records fewer than 200,000 clones, 83% being singletons. Germline loops: CDR1 LGHNA, CDR2 YNFKEQ. The ends lost 1 base at V and 2 bases at J; junction bases unmatched: 0. This CDR3 contains 14 residues. The TCR originated in a human donor in a cohort sampled during active COVID-19. The sample was peripheral blood. The chain is built from TRBV4-2 and TRBJ2-7, with 9 bases lining up with TRBD1. CDR3 amino acids: CASSQGQGAYEQYF. CDR3 sequence (DNA): TGTGCCAGCAGCCAAGGACAGGGGGCCTACGAGCAGTACTTC.